The next 18 T cell receptor beta chains were all read from a single sample in a study of vaccination and CD4 T cells after COVID-19. Researchers used the Oncomine TCR Beta short-read assay to sequence DNA from cultured CD4+ T cells. TCRdb re-called the PCR reads with MiXCR, one entry per CDR3 protein. The table has more than 8,500 distinct CDR3 sequences, roughly 60% seen once; the top ten hold over 20%. Their specific antigens are unknown. Treatment noted: roughly ten-day PBMC culture with coronavirus spike peptide pools or control peptides (ViraFEST assay). The unexposed donor gave CD4+ T cells before the COVID-19 pandemic (2011-2018). Sequenced sample: CD4+ T cells from blood, cultured in vitro. Receptors originate from a human donor in good health.

The V call is TRBV28, the J call TRBJ1-1; 7 bases align to TRBD1. In germline, CDR1 is MDHEN, CDR2 SYDVKM. The CDR3 sequence is 15 residues long. The junction had 9 bases not matched to a gene; V was cut back by 1 base and J by 7 bases. The CDR3 is CASSLLGGAGGEAFF. In nucleotides, the CDR3 is TGTGCCAGCAGTTTATTGGGAGGGGCAGGGGGTGAAGCTTTCTTT.

The chain uses TRBV20-1 and TRBJ2-7; TRBD2 is a possible D gene (6 bases). The ends were cut back, 5 bases at V and 0 bases at J, with 14 bases in the middle. The CDR3 has 14 residues. CDR1 DFQATT and CDR2 SNEGSKA come from the germline V gene (reference sequence). The CDR3 DNA is TGCAGTGCTCTGGCCGGGGGTCTCTCCTACGAGCAGTACTTC. Residues: CSALAGGLSYEQYF.

This clonotype was seen a handful of times. The rearrangement links TRBV27 to TRBJ1-5; D is possibly TRBD1 (5 bases). Germline assignment: CDR1 MNHEY and CDR2 SMNVEV (reference sequence). The CDR3 consists of 17 residues. V was clipped by 3 bases and J by 2 bases, with 17 bases between them. This CDR3 is CASSFLGITGGNQPQHF. Here the CDR3 DNA reads TGTGCCAGCAGTTTTTTGGGTATAACGGGGGGCAATCAGCCCCAGCATTTT.

V gene TRBV20-1 combines with J gene TRBJ1-4; D is perhaps TRBD1 (6 bases). The ends were cut back, 6 bases at V and 11 bases at J, with 19 bases in the middle. The CDR3 runs to 13 residues. Germline V gene lookup returns CDR1 DFQATT and CDR2 SNEGSKA (reference sequence). The CDR3 here is CSASPGQVAKLFF. CDR3 DNA: TGCAGTGCATCGCCGGGACAAGTCGCGAAACTGTTTTTT.

This clonotype was observed a few times. Its ends do not fully match the called genes, so a read error is possible. The chain links TRBV10-3 to TRBJ1-1; TRBD1 might be the D (5 bases). Per the germline V gene, CDR1 is ENHRY and CDR2 is SYGVKD. The CDR3 has 11 amino acids. For the CDR3, the DNA is TGTGCCATCAGGGAAAAGACAGTTCCTCGATTT. This codes for CAIREKTVPRF.

The genes are TRBV10-3 and TRBJ2-1, with 13 bases fitting TRBD2. Germline V gene lookup returns CDR1 ENHRY and CDR2 SYGVKD. CDR3 length: 18 residues. Unmatched junction bases numbered 7, after V lost 5 bases and J lost 0 bases. This chain's CDR3 is CAISPGLAGQSSYNEQFF. The CDR3 DNA sequence: TGTGCCATCAGTCCGGGACTAGCGGGACAGAGCTCCTACAATGAGCAGTTCTTC.

The chain uses TRBV5-4 and TRBJ2-1; D gene uncertain. The CDR3 consists of 11 residues. The germline V and J ends were trimmed by 3 bases and 4 bases, with 2 bases remaining between them. Per the germline V gene, CDR1 is SGHNT and CDR2 is YYREEE (reference sequence). The CDR3 here is CASSSYNEQFF. The CDR3 DNA is TGTGCCAGCAGCTCATACAATGAGCAGTTCTTC.

The chain recombines TRBV5-1 with TRBJ1-5; the D gene is possibly TRBD1 (6 bases). The CDR3 runs to 14 residues. V was pared by 1 base and J by 3 bases, with 8 bases between. In germline, CDR1 is SGHRS, CDR2 YFSETQ. The CDR3 sequence: CASSLQGNNQPQHF. The CDR3, as DNA: TGCGCCAGCAGCTTGCAGGGGAACAATCAGCCCCAGCATTTT.

V usage is TRBV28 and J usage is TRBJ1-5; 12 bases line up with TRBD1. After removal of 4 bases from V and 7 bases from J, the junction contained 8 bases not matched to a gene. CDR1 and CDR2 from the germline V gene are MDHEN and SYDVKM. The CDR3 runs to 16 residues. CDR3 sequence: CASSSRDRGPGQPQHF. Written as DNA, the CDR3 is TGTGCCAGCAGTTCAAGGGACAGGGGGCCAGGACAGCCCCAGCATTTT.

The chain joins TRBV7-2 to TRBJ1-2, with D perhaps TRBD1 (5 bases). The CDR3 length is 14 residues. Trimming cost V 3 bases and J 2 bases, with 10 bases left between them. Germline CDR1 SGHTA, CDR2 FQGNSA. The CDR3 region has the DNA TGTGCCAGCAGCTTGGCCCAGGGAAACTATGGCTACACCTTC. Translation gives CASSLAQGNYGYTF.

This chain links TRBV28 with TRBJ1-2; no clear D gene. This CDR3 contains 14 residues. Germline CDR1 and CDR2: MDHEN and SYDVKM. V was clipped by 6 bases and J by 5 bases, with 16 bases between them. In nucleotides, the CDR3 is TGTGCCAGCAGAGCTTATCAGGACTTTTATGGCTACACCTTC. Residues: CASRAYQDFYGYTF.

The chain employs TRBV9 and TRBJ1-6; the D gene is possibly TRBD1 (5 bases). The germline V gene has CDR1 SGDLS and CDR2 YYNGEE. This CDR3 contains 14 residues. V lost 0 bases to trimming and J lost 5 bases, with 6 bases between them. The CDR3 DNA reads TGTGCCAGCAGCGTAGAGGGGCATAATTCACCCCTCCACTTT. This encodes CASSVEGHNSPLHF.

This clonotype showed up just a few times. This rearrangement joins TRBV20-1 to TRBJ1-6, with D maybe TRBD1 (5 bases). The CDR3 runs to 14 residues. Germline assignment: CDR1 DFQATT and CDR2 SNEGSKA (reference sequence). V lost 1 base to trimming and J lost 10 bases, with 14 bases between them. CDR3 sequence (DNA): TGCAGTGCTAGAGGACCAGGGCAGAGATCACCCCTCCACTTT. Protein: CSARGPGQRSPLHF.

This clonotype showed up just a few times. The V and J genes are TRBV20-1 and TRBJ1-5; D unclear. Deletions cut 3 bases from V and 7 bases from J, with 19 bases between. Germline lookup yields CDR1 DFQATT and CDR2 SNEGSKA (reference sequence). The CDR3 covers 15 residues. CDR3 loop: CSASKAGIRSQPQHF. CDR3 coding DNA: TGCAGTGCTAGTAAGGCCGGGATAAGATCCCAGCCCCAGCATTTT.

The chain recombines TRBV20-1 with TRBJ2-1, with D tentatively TRBD2 (5 bases). V was cut by 2 bases and J by 8 bases, with 22 bases left in between. This CDR3 is built from 16 residues. Germline lookup yields CDR1 DFQATT and CDR2 SNEGSKA (reference sequence). The DNA of the CDR3 is TGCAGTGCTAGAAATCCGGGGTTGGAGCCTTTAGATGAGCAGTTCTTC. It is translated as CSARNPGLEPLDEQFF.

This rearrangement joins TRBV10-3 to TRBJ2-7; D is perhaps TRBD1 (6 bases). CDR1 and CDR2 (germline): ENHRY, SYGVKD. The CDR3 sequence is 12 residues long. The ends were cut back, 7 bases at V and 5 bases at J, with 12 bases in the middle. The CDR3 nucleotides read TGTGCCATCAAGGGGACACGTGACGAGCAGTACTTC. Translated, it gives CAIKGTRDEQYF.

The chain has TRBV27 and TRBJ1-1; weak D call: TRBD1 (6 bases). Trimming removed 6 bases from V and 8 bases from J, with 16 bases in between. Germline CDR1 and CDR2: MNHEY and SMNVEV (reference sequence). The CDR3 consists of 13 residues. The CDR3 nucleotides read TGTGCCAGCAGCCTGATGACAGGTAGGGAAGCTTTCTTT. Protein product: CASSLMTGREAFF.

The genes are TRBV12-3 or TRBV12-4 and TRBJ2-2; possibly TRBD1 for D (6 bases). The CDR3 length is 15 residues. The V end was cut by 5 bases, the J end by 4 bases, with 14 bases between. CDR3 DNA: TGTGCCAGCAGTCCCCATACAGGGTTCACCGGGGAGCTGTTTTTT. Its translation: CASSPHTGFTGELFF.